One TCR beta chain is described in this entry. The record originates from a study of blood T cell repertoires in COVID-19. Overall study: From the United States, Italy and Spain came samples of acute and convalescent COVID-19. PBMCs, B-cell-depleted T cells, or T cells provided the cDNA or gDNA that made up the material.

Clinical history as reported by participants underpinned cohort assignment. Assay used: immunoSEQ multiplex PCR; TCRdb lists only in-frame clones, some missing. The sample has hundreds of thousands of clones, 88% seen once. Between the trimmed V and J ends, which lost 7 bases and 6 bases, there was a span of 12 bases. CDR3 length: 13 residues. This sequence joins TRBV12-3 or TRBV12-4 and TRBJ2-2, with D perhaps TRBD2 (5 bases). The sequenced material came from PBMCs or T cells enriched from blood (not recorded which). The sequence came from a young woman who had been exposed to COVID-19. CDR3 DNA: TGTGCCAGCACTGGAGGTGGCCCCGGGGAGCTGTTTTTT. Protein product: CASTGGGPGELFF.